The present T cell receptor (beta chain) was sequenced within a study of OX40 agonist ivuxolimab in advanced cancers. Study information: The dose-escalation cohort was approximately 81% male, with a mean age of around 60 years, ranging roughly 20 to 90. Partial responses were observed in three patients, of whom one had hepatocellular carcinoma and two had cutaneous melanoma.

Some clones are missing from TCRdb's copy, which holds only in-frame ones; the method was immunoSEQ multiplex PCR. The profile shows roughly 79,000 clones, less than 95% of them singletons. CDR1 SGHNT and CDR2 YENEEA come from the germline V gene. The ends were cut back, 3 bases at V and 5 bases at J, with 10 bases in the middle. This CDR3 comprises 13 residues. This material consisted of CD4+ or CD8+ T cells sorted from blood, taken in a trial of the OX40 agonist ivuxolimab. This TCR was recovered from an adult with an advanced solid tumor such as melanoma, head and neck, liver or kidney cancer. This chain connects TRBV11-3 to TRBJ2-5, with D perhaps given as TRBD1 or TRBD2 (5 bases each). The CDR3 bases are TGTGCCAGCAGCTTGGGACCGGAGGAGACCCAGTACTTC. It yields the protein CASSLGPEETQYF.